A single sample is the source of the 27 T cell receptor beta chains below, sequenced in a study of T cells in Graves' hyperthyroidism and ophthalmopathy. Amplification of TCR beta CDR3 regions used RNA as the template. The HTBI primer set served for first-round RT-PCR of the TCR CDR3. Each CDR3 protein is one row after TCRdb ran MiXCR on the multiplex PCR reads. This sample has about 600,000 distinct CDR3 sequences, with 13% to 15% found just once. The sequencing input was blood. Every receptor here comes from a woman aged 18-29 years with Graves' ophthalmopathy.

This clonotype has a count of ten or more. V gene TRBV20-1 combines with J gene TRBJ2-1, with TRBD2 identical over 10 bases. With V trimmed by 0 bases and J by 5 bases, 7 bases remained unmatched. Germline loops: CDR1 DFQATT, CDR2 SNEGSKA (reference sequence). CDR3 size: 16 residues. CDR3 loop: CSAREDPSGGDNEQFF. CDR3 DNA sequence: TGCAGTGCTAGAGAAGACCCCAGCGGGGGGGACAATGAGCAGTTCTTC.

This clonotype was seen many times. The chain joins TRBV6-1 to TRBJ2-1; 11 bases match TRBD2. The CDR3 totals 16 residues. Germline V gene data show CDR1 as MNHNS and CDR2 as SASEGT. The ends lost 7 bases at V and 9 bases at J; junction bases unmatched: 14. This CDR3 reads CASMLAGGILLREQFF. The CDR3 DNA follows: TGTGCCAGCATGCTAGCGGGAGGCATCCTCTTGCGTGAGCAGTTCTTC.

This clonotype was seen at least ten times. The genes are TRBV6-1 and TRBJ2-7, with D possibly matching TRBD1 (6 bases). Germline loops: CDR1 MNHNS, CDR2 SASEGT. The V and J ends lost 6 bases and 3 bases respectively, with 18 bases between them. The length of the CDR3 is 15 residues. CDR3 coding DNA: TGTGCCAGCAGCCCCTACAGGGCCCCCAACTACGAGCAGTACTTC. This codes for CASSPYRAPNYEQYF.

This clonotype was observed at least ten times. The junction does not match germline at one end; this may be a read error. The V and J genes are TRBV7-7 and TRBJ2-1; D remains ambiguous. The V gene's germline CDR1 is SSHAT and CDR2 FNYEAQ (reference sequence). The CDR3 consists of 13 residues. The CDR3 region is CASSLSESNEQFF. CDR3 DNA: TGTGCTAGCAGCTTAAGTGAGAGCAATGAGCAGTTCTTC.

This clonotype was seen repeatedly, ten times or more. The chain links TRBV4-1 to TRBJ1-5; D is unresolved. CDR1 and CDR2 from the germline V gene are MGHRA and YSYEKL. V was trimmed by 1 base and J by 2 bases, leaving 6 bases between them. This CDR3 has 14 residues. The CDR3 here is CASSQVSGNQPQHF. The CDR3 coding sequence is TGCGCCAGCAGCCAAGTTTCGGGCAATCAGCCCCAGCATTTT.

A few counts support this clonotype. CDR3 DNA sequence: TGTGCCAGTAAAGGGTCCGCAACTAATGAAAAACTGTTTTTT. Its protein product is CASKGSATNEKLFF. The chain uses TRBV19 and TRBJ1-4; D ambiguous. Germline V gene sequence: CDR1 LNHDA, CDR2 SQIVND (reference sequence). The CDR3 has 14 residues. Between the trimmed V and J ends, which lost 7 bases and 0 bases, there was a span of 9 bases.

Only a few counts were recorded for this clonotype. The chain links TRBV25-1 to TRBJ1-2, with 8 bases matching TRBD1. The germline V gene encodes CDR1 MGHDK and CDR2 SYGVNS. CDR3 length: 15 residues. The trim removed 2 bases at V and 6 bases at J, leaving 8 bases unmatched. CDR3 region: CASSEAGQELHGYTF. The CDR3 DNA reads as TGTGCCAGCAGTGAAGCGGGACAGGAGCTTCATGGCTACACCTTC.

The chain is built from TRBV7-2 and TRBJ2-4; D is unclear. Looked up from germline, CDR1 is SGHTA and CDR2 is FQGNSA. The germline V and J ends were trimmed by 1 base and 7 bases, with 8 bases remaining between them. The CDR3 is made up of 13 amino acids. DNA for the CDR3: TGTGCCAGCAGCTTAGGAGGATCCAACATTCAGTACTTC. Its translation: CASSLGGSNIQYF.

This clonotype appeared many times. The rearrangement uses TRBV11-2 and TRBJ2-3; 13 positions match TRBD2. V gave up 5 bases and J gave up 2 bases; unmatched junction bases: 7. Germline lookup yields CDR1 SGHAT and CDR2 FQNNGV. The CDR3 runs 17 residues. Here the CDR3 reads CASSRRTSGSITDTQYF. The DNA of the CDR3 is TGTGCCAGCAGCCGACGGACTAGCGGGAGTATCACAGATACGCAGTATTTT.

The table lists this clonotype with many counts. V usage is TRBV29-1 and J usage is TRBJ1-2; the D is unclear. The CDR3 runs 11 residues. Germline CDR1 and CDR2: SQVTM and ANQGSEA. Trimming took 7 bases from V and 4 from J, leaving 10 bases between them. The CDR3 nucleotides are TGCAGCGGTGTGACGAGCTATGGCTACACCTTC. Protein sequence: CSGVTSYGYTF.

This clonotype was seen a handful of times. V is TRBV20-1 and J is TRBJ1-2, with D possibly TRBD1 on 5 matching bases. Germline CDR1 is DFQATT and CDR2 is SNEGSKA (reference sequence). The V end lost 3 bases, the J end lost 5 bases, and 19 bases lay between the germline ends. CDR3 size: 15 residues. The CDR3 region is CSARAGSLYIYGYTF. The CDR3 DNA reads TGCAGTGCTAGGGCAGGGAGCCTATATATTTATGGCTACACCTTC.

The V call is TRBV19, the J call TRBJ1-6; maybe TRBD1 (5 bases). The CDR3 totals 15 residues. Trimming took 8 bases from V and 9 from J, leaving 20 bases between them. Germline-derived CDR1 and CDR2 are LNHDA and SQIVND (reference sequence). The CDR3 DNA is TGTGCCAGTCCCAGACCGGGACGTAATTGTTCACCCCTCCACTTT. As protein: CASPRPGRNCSPLHF.

This clonotype was counted many times. The rearrangement links TRBV30 to TRBJ1-1; maybe TRBD1 (5 bases). The V gene lost 2 bases and the J gene lost 1 base, with 14 bases spanning the gap. CDR1 and CDR2 (germline): GTSNPN, SVGIG (reference sequence). The length of the CDR3 is 15 residues. For the CDR3, the DNA is TGTGCCTGGAGTAACCCCAGGGTTAAGAACACTGAAGCTTTCTTT. Amino acids: CAWSNPRVKNTEAFF. Filled out from reference TRBV30 and TRBJ1-1, the complete variable domain reads SQTIHQWPATLVQPVGSPLSLECTVEGTSNPNLYWYRQAAGRGLQLLFYSVGIGQISSEVPQNLSASRPQDRQFILSSKKLLLSDSGFYLCAWSNPRVKNTEAFFGQGTRLTVV.

In its sample, this clonotype was seen a few times. The V and J genes are TRBV19 and TRBJ1-2; D unclear. The CDR3 extends over 12 amino acids. V lost 5 bases to trimming and J lost 5 bases, with 9 bases between them. The germline V gene encodes CDR1 LNHDA and CDR2 SQIVND (reference sequence). This CDR3 is CASSPADYGYTF. CDR3 DNA: TGTGCCAGTAGTCCGGCAGATTATGGCTACACCTTC.

This clonotype has a count of ten or more. Written as DNA, the CDR3 is TGTGCCAGTACCCTTTGGACCGCGGAGAACACTGAAGCTTTCTTT. Amino acids: CASTLWTAENTEAFF. The chain carries TRBV19 and TRBJ1-1; D is ambiguous. The V end lost 7 bases, the J end lost 1 base, and 16 bases lay between the germline ends. The CDR3 covers 15 residues. CDR1 and CDR2 from the germline V gene are LNHDA and SQIVND (reference sequence).

The chain is built from TRBV24-1 and TRBJ2-5; 7 bases map to TRBD1. The germline V gene has CDR1 KGHDR and CDR2 SFDVKD. The CDR3 is 12 residues long. Losses at the gene ends were 4 bases for V and 7 bases for J; bases not matched to a gene: 2. The CDR3 loop is CATSESGGTQYF. CDR3 nucleotides: TGTGCCACCAGTGAGTCAGGGGGGACCCAGTACTTC.

This clonotype came up many times. V and J are TRBV28 and TRBJ1-2; 8 nucleotides agree with TRBD1. The CDR3 is 16 amino acids. CDR1 and CDR2 (germline): MDHEN, SYDVKM. V was clipped by 6 bases and J by 8 bases; unmatched bases: 17. This chain's CDR3 is CASSSPLDRGERGYTF. CDR3 nucleotide sequence: TGTGCCAGCAGCTCCCCCCTCGACAGGGGTGAGAGAGGCTACACCTTC.

Here the CDR3 reads CSADSQVDYGYTF. The CDR3 DNA reads TGCAGTGCTGATTCACAGGTGGACTATGGCTACACCTTC. V and J are TRBV20-1 and TRBJ1-2; tentatively, D is TRBD1 (5 bases). The CDR3 length is 13 residues. With 5 bases removed from V and 3 bases from J, the gap between germline ends came to 13 bases. Germline V CDR1 and CDR2: DFQATT, SNEGSKA (reference sequence).

In this sample, this clonotype turned up a few times. The V gene is TRBV6-9, the J gene TRBJ2-7, with D tentatively TRBD1 (5 bases). V gave up 1 base and J gave up 0 bases, with 10 bases separating them. Germline CDR1 and CDR2: MNHGY and SVAAGI. The CDR3 loop spans 15 amino acids. As DNA, the CDR3 is TGTGCCAGCAGTTATTACCAGGGTAGCTCCTACGAGCAGTACTTC. Its translation is CASSYYQGSSYEQYF.

The gene calls are TRBV19 and TRBJ2-7; 8 bases are a match to TRBD2. The germline gives CDR1 LNHDA, CDR2 SQIVND (reference sequence). J was trimmed by 2 bases and V by 7 bases; bases with no gene match: 10. CDR3 length: 15 residues. CDR3 DNA: TGTGCCAGTAAATCTTTGGCTAGCGGGCCCTACGAGCAGTACTTC. Amino acids: CASKSLASGPYEQYF. Based on the CDR3 plus reference TRBV19 and TRBJ2-7, the full variable domain is DGGITQSPKYLFRKEGQNVTLSCEQNLNHDAMYWYRQDPGQGLRLIYYSQIVNDFQKGDIAEGYSVSREKKESFPLTVTSAQKNPTAFYLCASKSLASGPYEQYFGPGTRLTVT.

As concerns this clonotype: The junction does not match germline at one end; this may be a read error. The chain uses TRBV19 and TRBJ1-1; the D is unclear. This CDR3 comprises 16 residues. Germline V gene lookup returns CDR1 LNHDA and CDR2 SQIVND (reference sequence). CDR3 sequence (DNA): TGTGCCAGTAGTATGGCATGGGCGGGGATGAACACTGAAGCTTCCTTT. Its protein is CASSMAWAGMNTEASF. Filled out from reference TRBV19 and TRBJ1-1, the complete variable domain reads DGGITQSPKYLFRKEGQNVTLSCEQNLNHDAMYWYRQDPGQGLRLIYYSQIVNDFQKGDIAEGYSVSREKKESFPLTVTSAQKNPTAFYLCASSMAWAGMNTEASFGQGTRLTVV.

A few counts support this clonotype. As DNA, the CDR3 is TGTGCCAGCAGCTTCTCGAATGAGCAGTACTTC. This translates into CASSFSNEQYF. J is TRBJ2-1 and V is TRBV5-6; D not resolved. The J call may be faulty, since TRBJ2-7 better matches the DNA end. The CDR3 spans 11 residues. The germline V gene has CDR1 SGHDT and CDR2 YYEEEE.

This clonotype was observed at least ten times. The junction shows a germline mismatch at one end, possibly a read error. The chain combines TRBV2 with TRBJ2-5, with a possible D match to TRBD1 (6 bases). CDR3 length: 14 amino acids. CDR1 is SNHLY and CDR2 is FYNNEI in the germline V gene. The DNA of the CDR3 is TGTGCCAGCAGTGGACAGGCGACCCAAGGGACCCAGTACTTC. This gives the protein CASSGQATQGTQYF.

This clonotype was seen repeatedly, ten times or more. The chain couples TRBV27 to TRBJ1-1; a weak D match, TRBD1 (5 bases). The length of the CDR3 is 13 residues. The germline V gene encodes CDR1 MNHEY and CDR2 SMNVEV (reference sequence). Deletions cut 4 bases from V and 4 bases from J, with 10 bases between. The CDR3 region is CASSWGGSTEAFF. The DNA for the CDR3 is TGTGCCAGCAGTTGGGGGGGTAGCACTGAAGCTTTCTTT.

This clonotype was counted only a few times. The rearrangement uses TRBV7-9 and TRBJ1-2, with 9 bases that match TRBD1. Unmatched junction bases numbered 8, after V lost 5 bases and J lost 4 bases. Germline CDR1 and CDR2: SEHNR and FQNEAQ (reference sequence). This CDR3 has 15 residues. CDR3 sequence reads: CASSLRGTGPYGYTF. CDR3 DNA sequence: TGTGCCAGCAGCCTACGCGGGACAGGGCCCTATGGCTACACCTTC.

Many counts were recorded for this clonotype. The V call is TRBV27, the J call TRBJ1-1; the match to TRBD1 covers 12 bases. Germline-derived CDR1 and CDR2 are MNHEY and SMNVEV (reference sequence). Germline trimming cut 6 bases from V and 1 base from J; bases unmatched to any gene: 15. This CDR3 region has 19 residues. The CDR3 coding sequence is TGTGCCAGCAGATCATTCATGGGACAGGGGGCTAGGAGGAACACTGAAGCTTTCTTT. It encodes CASRSFMGQGARRNTEAFF.

This chain joins TRBV12-3 or TRBV12-4 and TRBJ2-7; D is uncertain. The V gene lost 2 bases and the J gene lost 0 bases, with 11 bases spanning the gap. The CDR3 extends over 15 amino acids. The CDR3 DNA follows: TGTGCCAGCAGTTTAAGACTGCGGAGCTCCTACGAGCAGTACTTC. As protein: CASSLRLRSSYEQYF.